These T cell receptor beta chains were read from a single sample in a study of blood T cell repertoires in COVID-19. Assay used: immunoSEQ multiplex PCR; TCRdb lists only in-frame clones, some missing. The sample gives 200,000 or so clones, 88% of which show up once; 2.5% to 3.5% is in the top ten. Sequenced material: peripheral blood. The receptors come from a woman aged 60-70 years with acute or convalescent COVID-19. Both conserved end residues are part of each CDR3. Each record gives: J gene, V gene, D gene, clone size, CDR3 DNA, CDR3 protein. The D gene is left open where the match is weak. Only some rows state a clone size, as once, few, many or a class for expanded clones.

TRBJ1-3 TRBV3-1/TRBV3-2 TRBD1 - TGTGCCAGCAGCCTTAGACAGGGGGCTGGAAACACCATATATTTT CASSLRQGAGNTIYF
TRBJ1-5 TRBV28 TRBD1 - TGTGCCAGCACCCCCGGGGGAGGGACAGGGAATCAGCCCCAGCATTTT CASTPGGGTGNQPQHF
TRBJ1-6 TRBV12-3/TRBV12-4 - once TGTGCCAGCAGCTCCGGGAGAGGTTCCCTCCACTTT CASSSGRGSLHF
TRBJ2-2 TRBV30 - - TGTGCCTGGAGTGGTCTAGCGTGGGAGGGGGAGCTGTTTTTT CAWSGLAWEGELFF
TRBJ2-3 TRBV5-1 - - TGCGCCAGCAAGGAAGCGTCTAGCACAGATACGCAGTATTTT CASKEASSTDTQYF
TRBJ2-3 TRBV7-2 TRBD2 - TGTGCCAGCAGCTTAGCGGCGGGGGGGGTCTACACAGATACGCAGTATTTT CASSLAAGGVYTDTQYF
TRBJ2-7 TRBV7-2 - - TGTGCCAGCAGCTTAGCTGGCACAGGGGGGGCCTACGAGCAGTACTTC CASSLAGTGGAYEQYF
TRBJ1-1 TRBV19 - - TGTGCCAGTAGTATAGGCCCTGGGGCGGTCACTGAAGCTTTCTTT CASSIGPGAVTEAFF
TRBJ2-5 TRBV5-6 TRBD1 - TGTGCCAGCAGCTCCGGGACAGGGGGTTCCCAGTACTTC CASSSGTGGSQYF
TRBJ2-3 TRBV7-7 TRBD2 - TGTGCCAGCAGCCCTGGGACTAGCGGGGATACGCAGTATTTT CASSPGTSGDTQYF
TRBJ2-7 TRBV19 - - TGTGCCAGTAGTATAGATATGCGGGCAGTGTACGAGCAGTACTTC CASSIDMRAVYEQYF
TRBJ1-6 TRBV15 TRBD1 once TGTGCCACCAGCAGAGATACCAGGGGGCCAGATTCACCCCTCCACTTT CATSRDTRGPDSPLHF
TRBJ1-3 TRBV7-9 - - TGTGCCAGCAGCTTAGAACTGCTCTCTGGAAACACCATATATTTT CASSLELLSGNTIYF
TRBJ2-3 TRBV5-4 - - TGTGCCAGCAGCTTGGGCGCGGGACAGCAGAACACAGATACGCAGTATTTT CASSLGAGQQNTDTQYF
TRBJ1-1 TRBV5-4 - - TGTGCCAGCAGCTTGGGGGTTGCCCGGGGGAACACTGAAGCTTTCTTT CASSLGVARGNTEAFF
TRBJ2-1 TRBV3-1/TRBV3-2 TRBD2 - TGTGCCAGCAGCCAAGAGACTAGCGGGGCCGATGAGCAGTTCTTC CASSQETSGADEQFF
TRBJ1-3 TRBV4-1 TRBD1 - TGCGCCAGCAGCCAACCCTTGGGACAGGGAGGGGGAAACACCATATATTTT CASSQPLGQGGGNTIYF
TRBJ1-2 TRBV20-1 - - TGCAGTGCTAGTAGGGGAACTAACTATGGCTACACCTTC CSASRGTNYGYTF
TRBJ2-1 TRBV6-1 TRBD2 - TGTGCCAGCAGTGAAACTAGCGGTGGGTATCAGCAGTTCTTC CASSETSGGYQQFF
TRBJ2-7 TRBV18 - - TGTGCCAGCTCACCCCAGGGAACTTACGAGCAGTACTTC CASSPQGTYEQYF
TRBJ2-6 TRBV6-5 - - TGTGCCAGCAAAATATCTGGGGCCAACGTCCTGACTTTC CASKISGANVLTF
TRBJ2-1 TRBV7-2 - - TGTGCCAGCAGCTCGAGGAGGTACAATGAGCAGTTCTTC CASSSRRYNEQFF
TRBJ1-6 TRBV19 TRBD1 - TGTGCCAGTAGTGTGACAGGGGGAAGATCACCCCTCCACTTT CASSVTGGRSPLHF
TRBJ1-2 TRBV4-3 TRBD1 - TGCGCCAGCAGCCTCCGGGACAGGGGGCCAGGTGGCTACACCTTC CASSLRDRGPGGYTF
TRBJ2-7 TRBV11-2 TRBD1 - TGTGCCAGCAGCTTTGGGGGACAGGTTTTTTCCTACGAGCAGTACTTC CASSFGGQVFSYEQYF
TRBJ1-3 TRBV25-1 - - TGTGCCAGCAGTGATCCAGGGAAGGCTGGAAACACCATATATTTT CASSDPGKAGNTIYF
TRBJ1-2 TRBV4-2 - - TGTGCCAGCAGCCAATCGGACTCCCTCGTACATGGCTACACCTTC CASSQSDSLVHGYTF
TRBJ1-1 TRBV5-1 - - TGCGCCAGCAGCAGAGGAATGAACACTGAAGCTTTCTTT CASSRGMNTEAFF
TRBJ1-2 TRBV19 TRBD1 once TGTGCCAGTAGTATTACGGGACAGCCAAGCTACACCTTC CASSITGQPSYTF
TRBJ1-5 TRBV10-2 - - TGCGCCAGCAGCCGGGGAAATCAGCCCCAGCATTTT CASSRGNQPQHF